The entry below describes one T cell receptor beta chain. Its antigen is undetermined. PCR was performed using 60 Vbeta and 13 Jbeta primers. Only in-frame clones appear in the TCRdb table, and some are missing; sequencing was by immunoSEQ multiplex PCR. The sample consists of about 140,000 clones, roughly three quarters of them appearing once. This sample is part of a study of cytomegalovirus exposure and HLA in healthy donors. Study outcomes and limitations: Later analysis found that TCR beta chains associated with HLA were more clonally expanded than other, equally common chains. CMV serostatus was the only recorded immune exposure for donors.

Germline values: CDR1 SGHRS, CDR2 YFSETQ. J gave up 4 bases and V 4 bases, and 8 bases lay outside the gene matches. The CDR3 has 16 amino acids. Sequenced: PBMCs. V usage is TRBV5-1 and J usage is TRBJ1-2; 12 positions match TRBD1. The sequence was collected from a man aged 60 to 69 in good health and CMV-seronegative. The CDR3 here is CASSAGRDRGPYGYTF. Written as DNA, the CDR3 is TGCGCCAGCAGCGCGGGACGGGACAGGGGGCCCTATGGCTACACCTTC.